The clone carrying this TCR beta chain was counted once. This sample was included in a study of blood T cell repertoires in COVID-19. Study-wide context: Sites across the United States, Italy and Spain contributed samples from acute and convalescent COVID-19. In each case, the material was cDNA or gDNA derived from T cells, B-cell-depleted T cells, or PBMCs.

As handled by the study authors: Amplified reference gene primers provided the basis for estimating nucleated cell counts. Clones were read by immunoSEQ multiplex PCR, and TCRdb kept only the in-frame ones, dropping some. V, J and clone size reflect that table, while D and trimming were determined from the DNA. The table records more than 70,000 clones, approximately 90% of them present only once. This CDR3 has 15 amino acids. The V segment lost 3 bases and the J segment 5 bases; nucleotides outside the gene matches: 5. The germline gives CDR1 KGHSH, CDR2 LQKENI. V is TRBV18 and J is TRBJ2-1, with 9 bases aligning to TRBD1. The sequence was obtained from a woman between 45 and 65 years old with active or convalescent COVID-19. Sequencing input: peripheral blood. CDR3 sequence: CASSPKQGADNEQFF. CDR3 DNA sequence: TGTGCCAGCTCACCGAAACAGGGGGCAGACAATGAGCAGTTCTTC.